This T cell receptor (beta chain) was captured in a study of molecular identifiers for immune sequencing clone quantification. Study-level points and caveats: Molecules of identical TCR sharing a barcode could underestimate highly expanded clone sizes.

It was from 20,000 to 1,000,000 sorted cells, with 10%, 30% or 50% RNA, that naive CD8 libraries came. Sorting captured naive CD8 T cells as CD8+CD4-CCR7+CD45RA+. The use of previously described methods and listed TCR primers produced the bulk TCR libraries. TCRdb processed the PCR reads anew with MiXCR; each CDR3 protein has one entry. This table holds over 600,000 distinct CDR3 sequences, roughly 21% found once. Between the trimmed V and J ends, which lost 0 bases and 6 bases, there was a span of 21 bases. Germline V CDR1 and CDR2: LGHNA, YSLEER. The CDR3 is made up of 18 amino acids. About this clonotype: Its antigen is as yet unknown.

This TCR came from a human donor in good health. Some libraries in this study had Jurkat cell RNA spiked in. The chain couples TRBV4-3 to TRBJ2-1, with D perhaps matching TRBD2 (7 bases). Sample: naive CD8+ T cells from blood, with Jurkat cell RNA spiked in. Subset: FACS-sorted CD8+CD4-CCR7+CD45RA+ naive T cells. CDR3 in amino acids: CASSQDWGGQGPSNEQFF. CDR3 bases: TGCGCCAGCAGCCAAGATTGGGGGGGGCAGGGCCCCTCCAATGAGCAGTTCTTC.